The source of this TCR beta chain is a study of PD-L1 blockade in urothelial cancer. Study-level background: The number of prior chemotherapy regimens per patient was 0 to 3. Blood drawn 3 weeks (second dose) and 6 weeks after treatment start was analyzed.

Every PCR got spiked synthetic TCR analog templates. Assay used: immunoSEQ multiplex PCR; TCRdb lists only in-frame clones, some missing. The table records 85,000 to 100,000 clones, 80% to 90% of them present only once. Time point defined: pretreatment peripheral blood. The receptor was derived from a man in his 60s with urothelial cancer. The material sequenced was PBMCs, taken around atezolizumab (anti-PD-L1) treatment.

The CDR3 region has the DNA TGTGCCAGCAGCCTCATTAGCGGGGGGGAAGATGTGTTCTTC. As protein: CASSLISGGEDVFF. The rearrangement uses TRBV5-6 and TRBJ2-1, with 11 bases fitting TRBD2. CDR3 size: 14 residues. Germline V gives CDR1 SGHDT, CDR2 YYEEEE. V lost 4 bases and J lost 15; bases outside the gene matches: 12.